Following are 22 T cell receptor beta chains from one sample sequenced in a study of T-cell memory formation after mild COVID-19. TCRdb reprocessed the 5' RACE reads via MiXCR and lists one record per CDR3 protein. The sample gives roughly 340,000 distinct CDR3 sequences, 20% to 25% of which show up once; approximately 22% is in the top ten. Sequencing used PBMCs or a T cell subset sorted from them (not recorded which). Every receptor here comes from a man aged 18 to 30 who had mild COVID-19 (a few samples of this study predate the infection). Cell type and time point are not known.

The CDR3, as DNA: TGTGCCAGCAGCTCCTATAGCGGGGGCCCCGCGGAGACCCAGTACTTC. This translates into CASSSYSGGPAETQYF. The chain combines TRBV9 with TRBJ2-5; 9 nucleotides agree with TRBD2. With V trimmed by 4 bases and J by 5 bases, 12 bases remained unmatched. Germline-derived CDR1 and CDR2 are SGDLS and YYNGEE. The CDR3 has 16 residues.

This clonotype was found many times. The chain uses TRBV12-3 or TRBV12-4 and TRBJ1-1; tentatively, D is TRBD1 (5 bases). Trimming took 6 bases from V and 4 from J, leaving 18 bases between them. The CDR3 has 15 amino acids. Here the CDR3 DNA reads TGTGCCAGCAGACCCCTCATTGGGGCGGGCACTGAAGCTTTCTTT. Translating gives CASRPLIGAGTEAFF.

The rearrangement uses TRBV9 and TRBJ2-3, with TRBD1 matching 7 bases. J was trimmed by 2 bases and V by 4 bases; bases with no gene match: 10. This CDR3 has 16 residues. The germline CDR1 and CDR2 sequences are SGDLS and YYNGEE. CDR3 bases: TGTGCCAGCAGCCCGTGGGACAGACAATACACAGATACGCAGTATTTT. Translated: CASSPWDRQYTDTQYF.

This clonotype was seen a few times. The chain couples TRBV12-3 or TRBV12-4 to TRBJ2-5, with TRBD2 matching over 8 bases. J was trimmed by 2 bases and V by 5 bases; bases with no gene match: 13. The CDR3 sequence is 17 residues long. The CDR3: CASSPQRGKRLQETQYF. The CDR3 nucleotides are TGTGCCAGCAGTCCGCAGCGGGGGAAACGACTACAAGAGACCCAGTACTTC.

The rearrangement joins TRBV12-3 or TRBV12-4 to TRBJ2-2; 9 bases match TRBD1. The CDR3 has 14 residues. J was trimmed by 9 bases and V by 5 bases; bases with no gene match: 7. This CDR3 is CASSTRTGARELFF. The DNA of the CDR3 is TGTGCCAGCAGTACCCGGACAGGGGCGAGGGAGCTGTTTTTT.

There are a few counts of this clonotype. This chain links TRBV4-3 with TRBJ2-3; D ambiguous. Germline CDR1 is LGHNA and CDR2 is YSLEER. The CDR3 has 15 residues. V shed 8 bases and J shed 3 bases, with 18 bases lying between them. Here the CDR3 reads CASSFGPSWTDTQYF. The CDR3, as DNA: TGCGCCAGCTCATTTGGACCCTCATGGACAGATACGCAGTATTTT.

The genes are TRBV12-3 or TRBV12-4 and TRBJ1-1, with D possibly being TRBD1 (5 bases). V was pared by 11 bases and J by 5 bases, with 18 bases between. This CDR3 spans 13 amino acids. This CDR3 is CAVGAFEGTEAFF. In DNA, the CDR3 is TGTGCCGTCGGGGCCTTTGAGGGGACTGAAGCTTTCTTT.

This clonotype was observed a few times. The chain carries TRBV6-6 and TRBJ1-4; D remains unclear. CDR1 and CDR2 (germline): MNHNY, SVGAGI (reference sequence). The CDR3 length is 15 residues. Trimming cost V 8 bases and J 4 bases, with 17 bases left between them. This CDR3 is CASRKETEVNEKLFF. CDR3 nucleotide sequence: TGTGCCAGCCGCAAAGAAACGGAGGTTAATGAAAAACTGTTTTTT.

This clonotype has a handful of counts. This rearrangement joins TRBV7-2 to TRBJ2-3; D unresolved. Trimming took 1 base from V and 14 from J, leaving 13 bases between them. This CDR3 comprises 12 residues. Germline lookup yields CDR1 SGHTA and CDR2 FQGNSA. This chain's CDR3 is CASSLGFDPRYF. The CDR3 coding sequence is TGTGCCAGCAGCTTAGGTTTCGATCCGCGGTATTTT.

As DNA, the CDR3 is TGTGCCAGCAGCCCCGTAGGACTAGGGGGGGACACCGGGGAGCTGTTTTTT. It is translated as CASSPVGLGGDTGELFF. V usage is TRBV7-2 and J usage is TRBJ2-2; the D gene is possibly TRBD2 (7 bases). CDR3 length: 17 amino acids. The ends were cut back, 5 bases at V and 3 bases at J, with 19 bases in the middle. Germline values: CDR1 SGHTA, CDR2 FQGNSA.

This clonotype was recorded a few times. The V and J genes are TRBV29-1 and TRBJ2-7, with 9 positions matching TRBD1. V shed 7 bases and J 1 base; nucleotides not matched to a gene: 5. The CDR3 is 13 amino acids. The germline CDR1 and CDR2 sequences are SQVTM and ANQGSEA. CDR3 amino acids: CSAWTGESYEQYF. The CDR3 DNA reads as TGCAGCGCTTGGACAGGGGAATCCTACGAGCAGTACTTC.

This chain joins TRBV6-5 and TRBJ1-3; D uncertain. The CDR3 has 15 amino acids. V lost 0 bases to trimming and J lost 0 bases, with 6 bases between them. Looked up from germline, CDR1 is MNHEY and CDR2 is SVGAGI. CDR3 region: CASSYSTVSGNTIYF. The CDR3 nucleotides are TGTGCCAGCAGTTACTCAACAGTCTCTGGAAACACCATATATTTT.

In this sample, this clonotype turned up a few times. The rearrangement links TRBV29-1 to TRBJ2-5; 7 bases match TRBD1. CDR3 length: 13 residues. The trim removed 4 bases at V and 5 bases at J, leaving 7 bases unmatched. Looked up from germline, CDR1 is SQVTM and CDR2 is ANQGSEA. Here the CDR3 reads CSVAIYRGETQYF. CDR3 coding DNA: TGCAGCGTTGCTATATACAGGGGCGAGACCCAGTACTTC.

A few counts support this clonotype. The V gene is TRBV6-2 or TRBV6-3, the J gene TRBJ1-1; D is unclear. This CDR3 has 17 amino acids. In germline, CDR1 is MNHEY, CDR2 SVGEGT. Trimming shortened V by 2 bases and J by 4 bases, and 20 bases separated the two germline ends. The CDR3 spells CASSYGRESRGGTEAFF. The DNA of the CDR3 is TGTGCCAGCAGTTACGGACGGGAAAGCCGCGGAGGCACTGAAGCTTTCTTT.

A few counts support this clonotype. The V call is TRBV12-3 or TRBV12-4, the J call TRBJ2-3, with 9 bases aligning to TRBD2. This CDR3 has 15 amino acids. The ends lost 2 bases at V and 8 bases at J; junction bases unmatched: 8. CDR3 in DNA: TGTGCCAGCAGTTTACGCGGGGGGGTTGTGGGTACGCAGTATTTT. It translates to CASSLRGGVVGTQYF.

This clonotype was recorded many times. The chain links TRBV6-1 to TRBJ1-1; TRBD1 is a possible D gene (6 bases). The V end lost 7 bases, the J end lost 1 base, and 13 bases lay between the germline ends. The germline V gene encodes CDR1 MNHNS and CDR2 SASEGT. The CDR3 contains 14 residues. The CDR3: CASIYRVTNTEAFF. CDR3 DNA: TGTGCCAGCATCTACAGGGTAACGAACACTGAAGCTTTCTTT.

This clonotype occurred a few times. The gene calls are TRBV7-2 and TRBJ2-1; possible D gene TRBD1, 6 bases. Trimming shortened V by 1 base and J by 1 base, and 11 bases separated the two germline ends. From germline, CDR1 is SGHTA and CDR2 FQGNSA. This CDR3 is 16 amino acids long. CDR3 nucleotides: TGTGCCAGCAGCTTAGACTTCAGGGGTTCCTACAATGAGCAGTTCTTC. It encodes CASSLDFRGSYNEQFF.

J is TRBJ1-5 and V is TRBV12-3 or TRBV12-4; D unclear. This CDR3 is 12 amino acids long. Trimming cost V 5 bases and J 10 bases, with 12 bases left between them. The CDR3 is CASSPDLGPQHF. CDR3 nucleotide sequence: TGTGCCAGCAGTCCTGACCTGGGCCCCCAGCATTTT.

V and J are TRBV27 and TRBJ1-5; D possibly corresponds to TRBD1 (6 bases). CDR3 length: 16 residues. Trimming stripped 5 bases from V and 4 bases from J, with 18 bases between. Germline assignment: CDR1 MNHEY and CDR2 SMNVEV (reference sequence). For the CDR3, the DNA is TGTGCCAGCAGTCCCCCGGGGGCAGGGGCGAATCAGCCCCAGCATTTT. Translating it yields CASSPPGAGANQPQHF.

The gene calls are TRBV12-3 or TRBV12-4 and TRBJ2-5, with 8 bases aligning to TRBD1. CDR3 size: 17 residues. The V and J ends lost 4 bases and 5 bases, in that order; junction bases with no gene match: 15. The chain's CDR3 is CASSSTSGNRGLETQYF. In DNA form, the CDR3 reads TGTGCCAGCAGTTCAACGTCGGGTAACAGGGGGTTGGAGACCCAGTACTTC.

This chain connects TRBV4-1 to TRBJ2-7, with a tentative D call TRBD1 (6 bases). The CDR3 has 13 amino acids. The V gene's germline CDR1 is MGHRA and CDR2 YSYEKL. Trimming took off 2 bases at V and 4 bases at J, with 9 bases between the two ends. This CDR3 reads CASSQHRAYEQYV. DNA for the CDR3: TGCGCCAGCAGCCAACACAGGGCGTACGAGCAGTACGTC.

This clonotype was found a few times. The CDR3 coding sequence is TGTGCCATCAGTGAGTCCGGACAGGACTCCACAGATACGCAGTATTTT. This gives the protein CAISESGQDSTDTQYF. The rearrangement uses TRBV10-3 and TRBJ2-3; 7 nucleotides align to TRBD1. Trimming at V came to 0 bases and at J to 2 bases, leaving 5 bases not matched to a gene. CDR1 is ENHRY, CDR2 SYGVKD, per germline. The CDR3 spans 16 residues.